This T cell receptor (beta chain) was identified during a study of beta chain features in type 1 diabetes. The entirety of the isolated RNA underwent reverse transcription, so expressed TCRB transcripts were sequenced. Clones were read by immunoSEQ multiplex PCR, and TCRdb kept only the in-frame ones, dropping some. The table has 300,000 to 350,000 clones, approximately 8% seen once; the top ten hold 0.44%. V gave up 3 bases and J gave up 4 bases, with 10 bases separating them. Germline V gene data show CDR1 as SGDLS and CDR2 as YYNGEE. The CDR3 spans 13 residues. The chain links TRBV9 to TRBJ2-5; D unclear. The TCR comes from a woman between 18 and 29 years old in good health. The specimen was central memory CD4+ T cells from blood. The CDR3 coding sequence is TGTGCCAGCAGCGGGGTTTTTGGAGAGACCCAGTACTTC. Its protein is CASSGVFGETQYF.